Shown below are 21 T cell receptor beta chains from a single sample sequenced in a study of cytomegalovirus exposure and HLA in healthy donors. The PCR made use of 60 Vbeta and 13 Jbeta primers. Libraries were prepared by immunoSEQ multiplex PCR; TCRdb keeps only in-frame clonotypes and omits some of them. Of about 150,000 clones in the sample, around four fifths were seen once. Specimen: PBMCs. The receptors were gathered from a boy under 10 years old in good health and CMV-seronegative.

This chain joins TRBV29-1 and TRBJ2-3, with D possibly being TRBD1 (6 bases). Trimming took 7 bases from V and 5 from J, leaving 10 bases between them. CDR3 length equals 11 residues. CDR1 SQVTM and CDR2 ANQGSEA come from the germline V gene. The CDR3, as DNA: TGCAGCGAGAAACAGGGAGATACGCAGTATTTT. Protein product: CSEKQGDTQYF.

This rearrangement joins TRBV6-5 to TRBJ1-1; perhaps TRBD1 as D (6 bases). The length of the CDR3 is 11 residues. Germline CDR1 reads MNHEY; CDR2 reads SVGAGI. Trimming pared 6 bases from V and 14 bases from J, leaving 16 bases between. The CDR3 DNA sequence: TGTGCCAGCAGACACAGGGTAAGATCCTTCTTT. Translation: CASRHRVRSFF.

This chain uses TRBV11-2 with TRBJ2-7; D might be TRBD1 (6 bases). V lost 5 bases, J lost 0 bases, and 23 bases lay in between. The V gene's germline CDR1 is SGHAT and CDR2 FQNNGV. CDR3 length equals 18 residues. The CDR3 sequence is CASSTRFDRTVSSYEQYF. The DNA of the CDR3 is TGTGCCAGCAGCACTCGATTCGACAGGACGGTAAGCTCCTACGAGCAGTACTTC.

The chain couples TRBV9 to TRBJ1-2, with 9 bases identical to TRBD1. The germline CDR1 and CDR2 sequences are SGDLS and YYNGEE. The CDR3 covers 15 residues. The trim removed 2 bases at V and 5 bases at J, leaving 7 bases unmatched. The DNA of the CDR3 is TGTGCCAGCAGCGTCGCTACAGGGGGCGATTATGGCTACACCTTC. It yields the protein CASSVATGGDYGYTF.

This clone has just a few counts. The chain uses TRBV28 and TRBJ2-1; D may be TRBD2 (5 bases). This CDR3 is built from 15 residues. Looked up from germline, CDR1 is MDHEN and CDR2 is SYDVKM. V dropped 4 bases and J dropped 2 bases, with 12 bases sitting between them. The CDR3 is CASSSLSSAYNEQFF. The CDR3 nucleotides are TGTGCCAGCAGTTCCCTAAGTAGCGCCTACAATGAGCAGTTCTTC. Drawing the rest from reference TRBV28 and TRBJ2-1, the complete variable domain is DVKVTQSSRYLVKRTGEKVFLECVQDMDHENMFWYRQDPGLGLRLIYFSYDVKMKEKGDIPEGYSVSREKKERFSLILESASTNQTSMYLCASSSLSSAYNEQFFGPGTRLTVL.

The chain links TRBV6-5 to TRBJ1-1; 9 bases are shared with TRBD1. The CDR3 length is 13 residues. V dropped 8 bases and J dropped 4; count of bases not matched to a gene: 5. CDR1 and CDR2 from the germline V gene are MNHEY and SVGAGI. Here the CDR3 reads CASHVQGATEAFF. The CDR3 DNA is TGTGCCAGCCACGTACAGGGGGCCACTGAAGCTTTCTTT.

This clone was seen a handful of times. Germline is not matched at one junction end, which may reflect a read error. This chain connects TRBV6-4 to TRBJ2-1; D uncertain. This CDR3 has 13 amino acids. Germline V gene lookup returns CDR1 MRHNA and CDR2 SNTAGT. CDR3 coding DNA: TGTGCCAGCAGTGAGGCCTCCCACAATGAGCAGTTCTTC. It is translated as CASSEASHNEQFF.

The V and J genes are TRBV4-2 and TRBJ1-5; D perhaps matches TRBD1 (5 bases). This CDR3 region has 14 residues. V lost 1 base to trimming and J lost 3 bases, with 7 bases between them. Germline values: CDR1 LGHNA, CDR2 YNFKEQ. CDR3 nucleotide sequence: TGTGCCAGCAGCCAAGGGGGCCTCAATCAGCCCCAGCATTTT. Protein product: CASSQGGLNQPQHF.

V gene TRBV7-9 combines with J gene TRBJ2-5; D may be TRBD2 (5 bases). The CDR3 loop spans 15 amino acids. Trimming pared 11 bases from V and 3 bases from J, leaving 22 bases between. The germline V gene has CDR1 SEHNR and CDR2 FQNEAQ (reference sequence). DNA of the CDR3: TGTGCCGCGGGTCGAGGGCGGACGCCAAAAGAGACCCAGTACTTC. Residues: CAAGRGRTPKETQYF.

The rearrangement links TRBV18 to TRBJ2-7; no definite D call. Deletions cut 6 bases from V and 2 bases from J, with 14 bases between. The CDR3 runs 14 residues. Germline CDR1 is KGHSH and CDR2 is LQKENI. The CDR3 DNA reads TGTGCCAGCTCCCGCACGAACTCCCCCTACGAGCAGTACTTC. It yields the protein CASSRTNSPYEQYF. The full variable domain, in which reference TRBV18 and TRBJ2-7 provide the parts outside the CDR3, is NAGVMQNPRHLVRRRGQEARLRCSPMKGHSHVYWYRQLPEEGLKFMVYLQKENIIDESGMPKERFSAEFPKEGPSILRIQQVVRGDSAAYFCASSRTNSPYEQYFGPGTRLTVT.

The chain couples TRBV28 to TRBJ1-5; 7 bases are shared with TRBD1. There are 18 residues in the CDR3. J was trimmed by 6 bases and V by 6 bases; bases with no gene match: 20. Germline assignment: CDR1 MDHEN and CDR2 SYDVKM. CDR3 protein: CASSPRGPRDRIGQPQHF. CDR3 DNA: TGTGCCAGCAGCCCCCGGGGTCCCCGGGACAGAATCGGTCAGCCCCAGCATTTT.

This chain uses TRBV28 with TRBJ2-7; the D gene is possibly TRBD2 (5 bases). Trimming left V 5 bases short and J 7 bases short, with 18 bases between. CDR3 length: 14 amino acids. Germline V gene data show CDR1 as MDHEN and CDR2 as SYDVKM. CDR3: CASSPRPRPGEQYF. The CDR3 bases are TGTGCCAGCAGTCCCAGGCCCCGCCCGGGGGAGCAGTACTTC.

This clone has a single count. V gene TRBV30 combines with J gene TRBJ1-1, with D perhaps matching TRBD1 (5 bases). This CDR3 is 16 amino acids long. V was clipped by 5 bases and J by 7 bases, with 26 bases between them. Germline lookup yields CDR1 GTSNPN and CDR2 SVGIG (reference sequence). The CDR3 region is CAWLLPNGGGSGEAFF. CDR3 in DNA: TGTGCCTGGCTACTCCCGAACGGGGGAGGGAGTGGTGAAGCTTTCTTT.

The genes are TRBV2 and TRBJ1-2; the match to TRBD1 covers 7 bases. CDR3 length: 15 amino acids. The germline V gene has CDR1 SNHLY and CDR2 FYNNEI. V gave up 4 bases and J gave up 4 bases; unmatched junction bases: 9. The CDR3 protein is CASSVQGPLGYGYTF. The CDR3 coding sequence is TGTGCCAGCAGTGTACAGGGGCCGCTAGGCTATGGCTACACCTTC.

This clone has only one observation. V is TRBV6-5 and J is TRBJ1-5; D not resolved. This CDR3 is 14 amino acids long. The germline CDR1 and CDR2 sequences are MNHEY and SVGAGI. The ends were cut back, 6 bases at V and 2 bases at J, with 11 bases in the middle. CDR3 DNA sequence: TGTGCCAGCAGACGGGAAATGGGCAATCAGCCCCAGCATTTT. Translation gives CASRREMGNQPQHF.

The V call is TRBV11-2, the J call TRBJ1-2; the D gene is possibly TRBD1 (5 bases). CDR1 and CDR2 from the germline V gene are SGHAT and FQNNGV. The CDR3 spans 14 residues. V gave up 0 bases and J gave up 2 bases, with 7 bases separating them. This CDR3 is CASSLDPGNYGYTF. CDR3 nucleotide sequence: TGTGCCAGCAGCTTAGATCCAGGGAACTATGGCTACACCTTC. Full variable domain (missing parts from reference TRBV11-2 and TRBJ1-2): EAGVAQSPRYKIIEKRQSVAFWCNPISGHATLYWYQQILGQGPKLLIQFQNNGVVDDSQLPKDRFSAERLKGVDSTLKIQPAKLEDSAVYLCASSLDPGNYGYTFGSGTRLTVV.

Comment on this clone: The identical CDR3 is also encoded by other nucleotide sequences in the sample. The J gene is TRBJ1-1, the V gene TRBV7-9, with a tentative D call TRBD1 (6 bases). The CDR3 loop spans 12 amino acids. Germline CDR1 reads SEHNR; CDR2 reads FQNEAQ (reference sequence). V was clipped by 2 bases and J by 5 bases, with 6 bases between them. The CDR3 coding sequence is TGTGCCAGCAGCTTAAGGGGGACTGAAGCTTTCTTT. As protein: CASSLRGTEAFF.

This clone was counted a single time. The V gene is TRBV23-1, the J gene TRBJ2-6; 7 bases align to TRBD1. TRBV23-1 is an open reading frame, and its role is uncertain. V shed 8 bases, J shed 3 bases, and the junction held 4 bases outside the gene matches. The CDR3 sequence is 14 residues long. The CDR3 region is CASVTGVGANVLTF. The CDR3 DNA reads TGCGCCAGCGTCACAGGGGTTGGGGCCAACGTCCTGACTTTC.

The count of this clone is one. This rearrangement joins TRBV6-1 to TRBJ1-2; 9 nucleotides line up with TRBD1. The CDR3 is 14 amino acids. With V trimmed by 4 bases and J by 3 bases, 3 bases remained unmatched. CDR1 is MNHNS and CDR2 is SASEGT in the germline V gene. The CDR3 DNA sequence: TGTGCCAGCAGTGTAACAGGGGGCGACTATGGCTACACCTTC. This codes for CASSVTGGDYGYTF.

The chain couples TRBV7-9 to TRBJ2-5; D is perhaps TRBD2 (6 bases). Per the germline V gene, CDR1 is SEHNR and CDR2 is FQNEAQ (reference sequence). The CDR3 loop spans 15 amino acids. The V end lost 4 bases, the J end lost 3 bases, and 15 bases lay between the germline ends. CDR3 bases: TGTGCCAGCAGCTCCCCCTGGACGGGAGAAGAGACCCAGTACTTC. It encodes CASSSPWTGEETQYF.

The CDR3 is CASSSARQGSMHDEQFF. The CDR3 DNA follows: TGTGCCAGCAGCTCCGCCCGTCAGGGGTCAATGCACGATGAGCAGTTCTTC. The chain is built from TRBV7-9 and TRBJ2-1; D possibly corresponds to TRBD1 (6 bases). The germline V and J ends were trimmed by 4 bases and 8 bases, with 24 bases remaining between them. The CDR3 loop spans 17 amino acids. The germline gives CDR1 SEHNR, CDR2 FQNEAQ (reference sequence).